What follows are 14 T cell receptor delta chains derived from one specimen sequenced in a study of delta chains in infants with herpesvirus infections (dated by TCRdb to 2022 to 2023). Receptor libraries were prepared by RT-PCR. TCRdb names Illumina MiSeq as the instrument used. TCR cDNA was generated by reverse transcription of PBMC RNA with SuperScript II and gamma-chain- and delta-chain-specific primers. TCRdb reprocessed the public data with the CATT caller; entries with the same nucleotide sequence were combined afterwards. This sample is represented by 700 to 750 delta-chain clones; 30% to 40% of them were singletons. The ten biggest clones cover around 40% of the sample. Here the sequenced sample was peripheral blood, taken at time point 2 of longitudinal follow-up. These receptor sequences come from a human donor who was a Ugandan infant, either HIV-exposed or HIV-unexposed (not recorded which).

For this clone: Given a far larger clone just one base away, this is likely a sequencing read error. The chain joins TRDV1 to TRDJ1; 13 positions agree with TRDD3. Germline CDR1 TSWWSYY, CDR2 QGS. The CDR3 loop spans 22 amino acids. The ends lost 2 bases at V and 0 bases at J; junction bases unmatched: 18. In DNA, the CDR3 is TGTGCTCTTGGGGAATCCCCCCAGAAGGTACTGGGGGATACGCATCACACCGATAAACTCATCTTT. It specifies CALGESPQKVLGDTHHTDKLIF.

Concerning this clone: A read error is likely here: a far larger clone is one base away. The sample carries other DNA sequences with the same CDR3. The rearrangement joins TRDV2 to TRDJ2, with 9 bases matching TRDD2. Trimming removed 4 bases from V and 3 bases from J; junction bases left unmatched: 26. The CDR3 is made up of 22 amino acids. Germline CDR1 reads GEAIGNYY; CDR2 reads EKD. This CDR3 is CACDTRGLPTNTGPEMTAQLFF. Here the CDR3 DNA reads TGTGCCTGTGATACCCGCGGCCTTCCTACTAACACTGGGCCCGAGATGACAGCACAACTCTTCTTT.

On this clone itself: This likely stems from a read error, as it lies one base from a far larger clone. The J gene is TRDJ1, the V gene TRAV38-2/DV8; 7 nucleotides line up with TRDD2. V dropped 10 bases and J dropped 4; count of bases not matched to a gene: 19. Germline V CDR1 and CDR2: TSESDYY, QEAYKQQN. The CDR3 consists of 16 residues. The CDR3 region has the DNA TGTGCTGAGCACTTCGACTTTCTACCCTTCCTCGATAAACTCATCTTT. It specifies CAEHFDFLPFLDKLIF.

The rearrangement uses TRDV1 and TRDJ1; D is possibly TRDD3 (5 bases). V was cut by 3 bases and J by 2 bases, with 13 bases left in between. The germline V gene encodes CDR1 TSWWSYY and CDR2 QGS. The CDR3 sequence is 15 residues long. For the CDR3, the DNA is TGTGCTCTTGGGGATTTCTCATACGCGACCGATAAACTCATCTTT. Translation gives CALGDFSYATDKLIF.

Judged by abundance, this clone is large. The chain has TRDV1 and TRDJ1; TRDD2 matches at 7 bases. This CDR3 contains 17 residues. V was pared by 1 base and J by 2 bases, with 10 bases of the junction left unmatched. The germline CDR1 and CDR2 sequences are TSWWSYY and QGS. CDR3 sequence reads: CALGEPFLGWATDKLIF. CDR3 coding DNA: TGTGCTCTTGGGGAACCCTTCCTTGGATGGGCAACCGATAAACTCATCTTT.

Comment on this clone: With only one base between it and a far larger clone, this is likely a read error. The chain recombines TRDV1 with TRDJ1; 10 bases fit TRDD3. The V gene end was trimmed by 3 bases and the J gene end by 6 bases; junction bases not matched to a gene: 34. The CDR3 sequence is 24 residues long. Looked up from germline, CDR1 is TSWWSYY and CDR2 is QGS. The CDR3 reads CALGEPSPLLLGDKGLLTSNKLIF. The DNA of the CDR3 is TGTGCTCTTGGGGAGCCTTCCCCCCTCCTCCTGGGGGATAAAGGACTGCTCACCTCCAATAAACTCATCTTT.

This clone is judged large. CDR3 residues: CALGESAFLPSYYWGITYTDKLIF. The CDR3 DNA sequence: TGTGCTCTTGGGGAATCGGCCTTCCTACCGTCTTACTACTGGGGGATCACCTACACCGATAAACTCATCTTT. The V and J genes are TRDV1 and TRDJ1; D possibly corresponds to TRDD3 (10 bases). V lost 2 bases, J lost 0 bases, and 37 bases lay in between. CDR1 and CDR2 from the germline V gene are TSWWSYY and QGS. The CDR3 has 24 amino acids.

This clone was seen only a few times. The CDR3 DNA reads as TGTGCTCTTGGGGAACCCCCCCGACCACTGTCAAGGTCGGAGGCGTACACCGATAAACTCATCTTT. Its protein is CALGEPPRPLSRSEAYTDKLIF. V and J are TRDV1 and TRDJ1; D is uncertain. CDR1 is TSWWSYY, CDR2 QGS, per germline. Trimming shortened V by 1 base and J by 0 bases, and 30 bases separated the two germline ends. The CDR3 runs to 22 residues.

This clone was seen a few times. V usage is TRDV1 and J usage is TRDJ1; D gene ambiguous. CDR1 and CDR2 from the germline V gene are TSWWSYY and QGS. The CDR3 is made up of 19 amino acids. V lost 3 bases, J lost 0 bases, and 23 bases lay in between. CDR3 protein: CALGDPLRVSRVYTDKLIF. In DNA form, the CDR3 reads TGTGCTCTTGGGGATCCGTTACGCGTCTCGAGGGTGTACACCGATAAACTCATCTTT.

This clone is large. This same CDR3 is encoded by further DNA sequences in the sample. CDR3 region: CAYRSAYGNLGEFADKLIF. The CDR3 bases are TGTGCTTATAGGAGCGCGTATGGAAACCTGGGGGAATTCGCCGATAAACTCATCTTT. The chain is built from TRAV38-2/DV8 and TRDJ1, with TRDD3 matching 8 bases. CDR1 and CDR2 from the germline V gene are TSESDYY and QEAYKQQN. With 0 bases clipped from V and 3 bases from J, the junction kept 16 bases outside the gene matches. The CDR3 extends over 19 amino acids.

This clone was counted a single time. This is likely an artifact of a read error, given a far larger clone one base away. This rearrangement joins TRDV1 to TRDJ1, with D perhaps matching TRDD3 (10 bases). With 2 bases removed from V and 0 bases from J, the gap between germline ends came to 37 bases. The CDR3 covers 24 residues. Germline V gene sequence: CDR1 TSWWSYY, CDR2 QGS. This chain's CDR3 is CALGESAFLLSYYWGITYTDKLIF. As DNA, the CDR3 is TGTGCTCTTGGGGAATCGGCCTTCCTACTGTCTTACTACTGGGGGATCACCTACACCGATAAACTCATCTTT.

The rearrangement joins TRDV2 to TRDJ2, with a tentative D call TRDD3 (5 bases). V was shortened by 0 bases and J by 3 bases, with 22 bases between the two germline ends. The germline gives CDR1 GEAIGNYY, CDR2 EKD. This CDR3 spans 19 amino acids. The CDR3 is CACDTVLGGVGPMTAQLFF. The CDR3 nucleotides read TGTGCCTGTGACACCGTTCTAGGGGGGGTAGGCCCTATGACAGCACAACTCTTCTTT.

Regarding this clone: It may be a read error: a sequence one base away is much more abundant. Other DNA sequences in the same sample also yield this CDR3. The V call is TRDV1, the J call TRDJ1, with D perhaps TRDD2 or TRDD3 (9 bases each). The CDR3 consists of 21 residues. Germline V CDR1 and CDR2: TSWWSYY, QGS. The CDR3 coding sequence is TGCGCTCTTGGGGAACTCCTTCCTACGCACTGGGGGACGGGGCACACCGATAAACTCATCTTT. This encodes CALGELLPTHWGTGHTDKLIF.

In its sample, this clone was seen a few times. A far larger clone is one base from this, pointing to a likely read error. The chain couples TRDV1 to TRDJ1; maybe TRDD3 (5 bases). This CDR3 has 17 residues. Germline CDR1 reads TSWWSYY; CDR2 reads QGS. Trimming cost V 4 bases and J 3 bases, with 21 bases left between them. The CDR3 here is CALGVSGVRDYPDKLIF. The DNA for the CDR3 is TGTGCTCTTGGGGTTTCCGGGGTGAGGGATTACCCCGATAAACTCATCTTT.